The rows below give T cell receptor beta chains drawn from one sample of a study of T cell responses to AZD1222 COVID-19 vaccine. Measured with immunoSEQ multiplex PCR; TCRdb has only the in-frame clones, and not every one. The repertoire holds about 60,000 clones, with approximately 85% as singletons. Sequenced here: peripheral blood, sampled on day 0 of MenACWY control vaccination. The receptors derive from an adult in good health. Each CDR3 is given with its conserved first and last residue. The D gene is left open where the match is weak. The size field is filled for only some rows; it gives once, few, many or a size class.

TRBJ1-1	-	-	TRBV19	CASSIMDGDGEAFF	TGTGCCAGTAGTATTATGGACGGGGACGGTGAAGCTTTCTTT
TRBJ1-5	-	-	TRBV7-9	CASSLVDQPQHF	TGTGCCAGCAGCTTAGTGGATCAGCCCCAGCATTTT
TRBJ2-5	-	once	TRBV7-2	CASSLAGAYQETQYF	TGTGCCAGCAGCTTAGCCGGGGCGTACCAAGAGACCCAGTACTTC
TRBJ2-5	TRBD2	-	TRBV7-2	CASSLSGLQETQYF	TGTGCCAGCAGTCTTAGCGGGCTCCAAGAGACCCAGTACTTC
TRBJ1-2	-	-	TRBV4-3	CASSQGVGDSYGYTF	TGCGCCAGCAGCCAAGGGGTGGGGGATAGCTATGGCTACACCTTC
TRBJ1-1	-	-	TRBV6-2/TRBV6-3	CASSTDRGMNTEAFF	TGTGCCAGCAGTACGGACAGAGGTATGAACACTGAAGCTTTCTTT
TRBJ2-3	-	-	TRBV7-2	CASSLAGTLNRDTQYF	TGTGCCAGCAGCTTAGCCGGGACCCTTAATAGGGATACGCAGTATTTT
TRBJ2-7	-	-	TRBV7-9	CASSPRGLGEQYF	TGTGCCAGCAGCCCACGGGGCTTGGGGGAGCAGTACTTC
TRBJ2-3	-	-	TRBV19	CATKRRQSTDTQYF	TGTGCCACTAAACGGCGACAGAGCACAGATACGCAGTATTTT
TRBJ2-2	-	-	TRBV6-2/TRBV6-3	CASSYPRGGELFF	TGTGCCAGCAGTTACCCCCGGGGCGGGGAGCTGTTTTTT
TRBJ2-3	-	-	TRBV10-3	CAISESATDTQYF	TGTGCCATCAGTGAGTCTGCCACAGATACGCAGTATTTT
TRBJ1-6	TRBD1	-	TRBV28	CATYRGGRTSYNSPLHF	TGTGCCACCTACAGGGGGGGGAGGACATCCTATAATTCACCCCTCCACTTT
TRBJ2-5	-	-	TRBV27	CASSFRFLGFGETQYF	TGTGCCAGCAGTTTTCGTTTCTTAGGGTTCGGAGAGACCCAGTACTTC
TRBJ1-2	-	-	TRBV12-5	CASGASNYGYTF	TGTGCTAGTGGTGCCTCTAACTATGGCTACACCTTC
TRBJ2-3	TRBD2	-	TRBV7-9	CASSPGLFRIPTDTQYF	TGTGCCAGCAGCCCGGGACTATTTCGGATCCCCACAGATACGCAGTATTTT
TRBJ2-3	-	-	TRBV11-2	CASSLGLRGRSDTQYF	TGTGCCAGCAGCTTAGGCCTCCGGGGTAGATCAGATACGCAGTATTTT
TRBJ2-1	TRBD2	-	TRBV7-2	CASSSTGLAGEQFF	TGTGCCAGCAGCTCGACGGGACTAGCGGGGGAGCAGTTCTTC
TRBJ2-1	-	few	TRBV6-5	CASLVAGLLNNEQFF	TGTGCCAGTTTGGTCGCGGGGCTTCTTAACAATGAGCAGTTCTTC